These 27 T cell receptor beta chains were sequenced from one sample in a study of blood T cell repertoires in COVID-19. Profiled with immunoSEQ multiplex PCR; TCRdb holds only in-frame clones, not every one. Altogether about 46,000 clones are present, roughly 88% being singletons, with the ten largest covering about 15%. The sample taken for sequencing was peripheral blood. The origin of the receptors is a human donor in a cohort sampled during active COVID-19. The donor label of this sample is uncertain.

The chain couples TRBV18 to TRBJ1-1, with unresolved D. Germline V lookup: CDR1 KGHSH, CDR2 LQKENI. V was cut by 3 bases and J by 1 base, with 12 bases left in between. The CDR3 length is 15 residues. The CDR3 sequence: CASSPVPHRNTEAFF. For the CDR3, the DNA is TGTGCCAGCTCACCCGTCCCCCACAGGAACACTGAAGCTTTCTTT.

In its sample, this clone was seen once. The genes are TRBV19 and TRBJ1-2; the D is unclear. The V and J ends lost 6 bases and 7 bases respectively, with 9 bases between them. In germline, CDR1 is LNHDA, CDR2 SQIVND (reference sequence). This CDR3 has 11 amino acids. CDR3 loop: CASRNGGGYTF. The CDR3 DNA reads as TGTGCCAGTAGAAACGGCGGTGGCTACACCTTC.

The chain links TRBV2 to TRBJ2-7, with TRBD1 matching over 8 bases. The CDR3 loop spans 15 amino acids. The junction had 11 bases not matched to a gene; V was cut back by 5 bases and J by 5 bases. Germline V gives CDR1 SNHLY, CDR2 FYNNEI. The CDR3 DNA is TGTGCCAGCAGTAAGGCCGGGACAGGTGGAAACGAGCAGTACTTC. Amino acid sequence: CASSKAGTGGNEQYF.

This rearrangement joins TRBV5-1 to TRBJ1-1; TRBD1 matches 11 bases. CDR1 and CDR2 from the germline V gene are SGHRS and YFSETQ. Trimming at V came to 3 bases and at J to 5 bases, leaving 9 bases not matched to a gene. The CDR3 is 16 amino acids. CDR3 sequence: CASSSGQGAWGTEAFF. For the CDR3, the DNA is TGCGCCAGCAGCTCCGGACAGGGGGCATGGGGAACTGAAGCTTTCTTT. The full variable domain, in which reference TRBV5-1 and TRBJ1-1 provide the parts outside the CDR3, is KAGVTQTPRYLIKTRGQQVTLSCSPISGHRSVSWYQQTPGQGLQFLFEYFSETQRNKGNFPGRFSGRQFSNSRSEMNVSTLELGDSALYLCASSSGQGAWGTEAFFGQGTRLTVV.

The V gene is TRBV7-2, the J gene TRBJ1-6; D gene ambiguous. The CDR3 spans 14 residues. The V end was cut by 7 bases, the J end by 9 bases, with 16 bases between. Germline V lookup: CDR1 SGHTA, CDR2 FQGNSA. Here the CDR3 DNA reads TGTGCCAGCACCTTTACCGGGGTTGGTTCACCCCTCCACTTT. This sequence encodes CASTFTGVGSPLHF.

The rearrangement joins TRBV7-9 to TRBJ2-1; TRBD1 is a possible D gene (8 bases). The CDR3 runs 16 residues. CDR1 is SEHNR and CDR2 is FQNEAQ in the germline V gene (reference sequence). Trimming left V 4 bases short and J 2 bases short, with 15 bases between. For the CDR3, the DNA is TGTGCCAGCAGCTATCGGACAGGGACTACCTACAATGAGCAGTTCTTC. Its protein is CASSYRTGTTYNEQFF.

V gene TRBV11-2 combines with J gene TRBJ2-7; a possible D gene is TRBD1 (6 bases). The length of the CDR3 is 13 residues. Germline V gives CDR1 SGHAT, CDR2 FQNNGV. Between the trimmed V and J ends, which lost 6 bases and 2 bases, there was a span of 11 bases. CDR3 sequence: CASSHPGAYEQYF. CDR3 nucleotide sequence: TGTGCCAGCAGTCACCCAGGGGCCTACGAGCAGTACTTC. Using reference TRBV11-2 and TRBJ2-7 for the parts outside the CDR3, the full variable domain is EAGVAQSPRYKIIEKRQSVAFWCNPISGHATLYWYQQILGQGPKLLIQFQNNGVVDDSQLPKDRFSAERLKGVDSTLKIQPAKLEDSAVYLCASSHPGAYEQYFGPGTRLTVT.

The V gene is TRBV6-5, the J gene TRBJ1-1; 10 nucleotides align to TRBD1. Germline CDR1 reads MNHEY; CDR2 reads SVGAGI. The CDR3 consists of 15 residues. V was clipped by 7 bases and J by 6 bases; unmatched bases: 11. The CDR3 here is CASNPRTGGKSEAFF. CDR3 coding DNA: TGTGCCAGCAACCCCCGGACAGGGGGAAAATCTGAAGCTTTCTTT.

The chain uses TRBV5-4 and TRBJ1-6, with TRBD1 as a possible D gene (6 bases). Germline CDR1 SGHNT, CDR2 YYREEE (reference sequence). Trimming left V 5 bases short and J 0 bases short, with 15 bases between. This CDR3 has 17 residues. In DNA form, the CDR3 reads TGTGCCAGCAGGACCGGGACACCGAGCTCCTATAATTCACCCCTCCACTTT. Residues: CASRTGTPSSYNSPLHF.

The chain carries TRBV3-1 (or the pseudogene TRBV3-2) and TRBJ1-6; D is ambiguous. The CDR3 has 13 amino acids. Germline lookup yields CDR1 LGHDT and CDR2 YNNKEL (reference sequence). Trimming shortened V by 0 bases and J by 9 bases, and 6 bases separated the two germline ends. The CDR3 loop reads CASSQDRSSPLHF. The DNA for the CDR3 is TGTGCCAGCAGCCAAGATAGGAGTTCACCCCTCCACTTT.

As concerns this clone: The same CDR3 is also encoded by other DNA sequences in this sample. CDR3 residues: CASSPVTDEQYF. CDR3 coding DNA: TGTGCCAGCTCACCCGTGACTGACGAGCAGTACTTC. V gene TRBV18 combines with J gene TRBJ2-7; no reliable D call. Looked up from germline, CDR1 is KGHSH and CDR2 is LQKENI. Trimming removed 3 bases from V and 5 bases from J, with 8 bases in between. This CDR3 comprises 12 residues. The full variable domain, in which reference TRBV18 and TRBJ2-7 provide the parts outside the CDR3, is NAGVMQNPRHLVRRRGQEARLRCSPMKGHSHVYWYRQLPEEGLKFMVYLQKENIIDESGMPKERFSAEFPKEGPSILRIQQVVRGDSAAYFCASSPVTDEQYFGPGTRLTVT.

This clone was recorded a few times. This sequence joins TRBV3-1 (or the pseudogene TRBV3-2) and TRBJ2-3; 7 positions agree with TRBD2. The CDR3 is made up of 14 amino acids. Germline V gene lookup returns CDR1 LGHDT and CDR2 YNNKEL (reference sequence). V was clipped by 5 bases and J by 4 bases; unmatched bases: 6. The CDR3 nucleotides read TGTGCCAGCAGCAACGGGGGGTTCGCAGATACGCAGTATTTT. It translates to CASSNGGFADTQYF.

The rearrangement links TRBV27 to TRBJ2-2; 8 bases fit TRBD2. V shed 6 bases, J shed 2 bases, and the junction held 5 bases outside the gene matches. CDR3 length: 15 amino acids. Germline CDR1 reads MNHEY; CDR2 reads SMNVEV (reference sequence). The chain's CDR3 is CASRQLAANTGELFF. The CDR3 region has the DNA TGTGCCAGCAGGCAACTAGCGGCCAACACCGGGGAGCTGTTTTTT.

The chain combines TRBV19 with TRBJ1-1; maybe TRBD1 (5 bases). The CDR3 runs 15 residues. The ends were cut back, 3 bases at V and 0 bases at J, with 11 bases in the middle. CDR1 is LNHDA and CDR2 is SQIVND in the germline V gene (reference sequence). CDR3 sequence: CASSMGLGMNTEAFF. In nucleotides, the CDR3 is TGTGCCAGTAGTATGGGACTTGGTATGAACACTGAAGCTTTCTTT.

V gene TRBV5-4 combines with J gene TRBJ1-1, with 7 bases identical to TRBD1. The J segment lost 4 bases and the V segment lost 5 bases, leaving 5 bases of the junction unmatched. CDR1 SGHNT and CDR2 YYREEE come from the germline V gene (reference sequence). CDR3 length equals 13 residues. The CDR3 DNA sequence: TGTGCCAGCAGTCAACCAGGGGGCACTGAAGCTTTCTTT. Protein sequence: CASSQPGGTEAFF.

This chain joins TRBV7-3 and TRBJ1-1; weak D call: TRBD1 (5 bases). This CDR3 is 14 amino acids long. The germline V and J ends were trimmed by 0 bases and 6 bases, with 11 bases remaining between them. Germline loops: CDR1 SGHTA, CDR2 FQGTGA. The CDR3 region is CASSLTGAGAEAFF. DNA for the CDR3: TGTGCCAGCAGCTTAACTGGGGCGGGGGCTGAAGCTTTCTTT.

This chain uses TRBV5-1 with TRBJ2-5; TRBD2 might be the D (6 bases). Germline V gives CDR1 SGHRS, CDR2 YFSETQ. CDR3 length equals 14 residues. The V end was cut by 4 bases, the J end by 2 bases, with 12 bases between. CDR3 nucleotides: TGCGCCAGCAGCGAGGGGCGGGGTCAAGAGACCCAGTACTTC. It encodes CASSEGRGQETQYF.

This chain joins TRBV5-4 and TRBJ1-1, with D hard to call. The germline V gene has CDR1 SGHNT and CDR2 YYREEE (reference sequence). V gave up 0 bases and J gave up 2 bases, with 8 bases separating them. The CDR3 runs to 14 residues. The DNA of the CDR3 is TGTGCCAGCAGCTTGGGCAGGATAAACACTGAAGCTTTCTTT. Encoded protein: CASSLGRINTEAFF.

In this sample, this clone turned up once. This chain links TRBV27 with TRBJ2-3; TRBD2 aligns across 9 bases. This CDR3 is 16 amino acids long. The ends lost 0 bases at V and 4 bases at J; junction bases unmatched: 5. Per germline, CDR1 MNHEY and CDR2 SMNVEV (reference sequence). CDR3 bases: TGTGCCAGCAGTTTATCGTCGCGGGGGGGCCCAGATACGCAGTATTTT. Its protein is CASSLSSRGGPDTQYF.

This clone was detected only once. J is TRBJ2-3 and V is TRBV19, with D hard to call. The CDR3 spans 16 residues. CDR1 is LNHDA, CDR2 SQIVND, per germline (reference sequence). V lost 5 bases and J 2 bases, leaving 17 bases between the germline ends. CDR3 loop: CASSGALGKNTDTQYF. The CDR3 nucleotides are TGTGCCAGTAGTGGCGCCCTAGGAAAGAACACAGATACGCAGTATTTT.

This clone has a single count. This chain connects TRBV3-1 (or the pseudogene TRBV3-2) to TRBJ1-6; D possibly corresponds to TRBD1 (6 bases). This CDR3 has 16 residues. Trimming took off 1 base at V and 7 bases at J, with 14 bases between the two ends. Germline assignment: CDR1 LGHDT and CDR2 YNNKEL (reference sequence). CDR3: CASSQGGGAGNSPLHF. CDR3 sequence (DNA): TGTGCCAGCAGCCAAGGCGGGGGGGCAGGGAATTCACCCCTCCACTTT.

This clone appeared a single time. V and J are TRBV6-5 and TRBJ2-1; a weak D match, TRBD1 (6 bases). The CDR3 contains 14 residues. Trimming stripped 7 bases from V and 8 bases from J, with 18 bases between. Germline V gene sequence: CDR1 MNHEY, CDR2 SVGAGI. The CDR3 is CASTRGRGWDEQFF. CDR3 in DNA: TGTGCCAGCACCCGAGGCAGGGGTTGGGATGAGCAGTTCTTC.

V and J are TRBV25-1 and TRBJ2-5; D is uncertain. Germline lookup yields CDR1 MGHDK and CDR2 SYGVNS. V lost 1 base to trimming and J lost 0 bases, with 9 bases between them. The CDR3 has 15 residues. The DNA for the CDR3 is TGTGCCAGCAGTGAATTTGGCAGGTACCAAGAGACCCAGTACTTC. It specifies CASSEFGRYQETQYF. The whole variable domain, remainder taken from reference TRBV25-1 and TRBJ2-5, is EADIYQTPRYLVIGTGKKITLECSQTMGHDKMYWYQQDPGMELHLIHYSYGVNSTEKGDLSSESTVSRIRTEHFPLTLESARPSHTSQYLCASSEFGRYQETQYFGPGTRLLVL.

J is TRBJ1-1 and V is TRBV28, with D perhaps matching TRBD1 (6 bases). Trimming took off 2 bases at V and 11 bases at J, with 15 bases between the two ends. The V gene's germline CDR1 is MDHEN and CDR2 SYDVKM. This CDR3 has 13 amino acids. The CDR3 DNA is TGTGCCAGCAGTTTACTAACAGGGAGCGTCGCTTTCTTT. Its translation is CASSLLTGSVAFF. Variable domain in full (rest from reference TRBV28 and TRBJ1-1): DVKVTQSSRYLVKRTGEKVFLECVQDMDHENMFWYRQDPGLGLRLIYFSYDVKMKEKGDIPEGYSVSREKKERFSLILESASTNQTSMYLCASSLLTGSVAFFGQGTRLTVV.

J is TRBJ1-2 and V is TRBV11-2, with D unclear. The V gene lost 1 base and the J gene lost 6 bases, with 12 bases spanning the gap. Germline CDR1 SGHAT, CDR2 FQNNGV. The CDR3 length is 14 residues. In DNA form, the CDR3 reads TGTGCCAGCAGCTTAGGTTTTTCGAGGCATGGCTACACCTTC. Encoded protein: CASSLGFSRHGYTF.

The rearrangement uses TRBV29-1 and TRBJ2-5; D is possibly TRBD2 (6 bases). The CDR3 has 11 residues. Germline V CDR1 and CDR2: SQVTM, ANQGSEA. The ends were cut back, 6 bases at V and 5 bases at J, with 10 bases in the middle. The CDR3 nucleotides are TGCAGCGTGGGACTTTTGGAGACCCAGTACTTC. It codes for CSVGLLETQYF.

The chain is built from TRBV7-8 and TRBJ2-7; 7 bases line up with TRBD1. CDR3 length: 17 residues. The germline gives CDR1 SGHVS, CDR2 FQNEAQ. The V and J ends lost 5 bases and 2 bases, in that order; junction bases with no gene match: 15. The CDR3 is CASSLQGSGGRAYEQYF. The CDR3 DNA follows: TGTGCCAGCAGCCTACAGGGGTCTGGGGGCCGAGCCTACGAGCAGTACTTC.